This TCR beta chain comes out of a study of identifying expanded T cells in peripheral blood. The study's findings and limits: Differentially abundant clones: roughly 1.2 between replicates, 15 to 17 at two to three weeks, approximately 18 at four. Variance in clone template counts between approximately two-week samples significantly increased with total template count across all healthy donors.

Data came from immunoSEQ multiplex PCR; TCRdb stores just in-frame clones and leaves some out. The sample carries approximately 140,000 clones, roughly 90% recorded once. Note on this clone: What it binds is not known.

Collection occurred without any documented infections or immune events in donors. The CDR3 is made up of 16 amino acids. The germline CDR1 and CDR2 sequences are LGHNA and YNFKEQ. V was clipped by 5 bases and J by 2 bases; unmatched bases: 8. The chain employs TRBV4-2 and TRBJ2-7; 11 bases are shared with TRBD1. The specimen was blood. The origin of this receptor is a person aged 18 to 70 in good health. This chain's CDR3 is CASSKKGQGVAYEQYF. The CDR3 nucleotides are TGTGCCAGCAGCAAAAAGGGACAGGGGGTGGCCTACGAGCAGTACTTC.